This T cell receptor beta chain was sequenced during a study of cytomegalovirus exposure and HLA in healthy donors. Study results and limitations: Across HLA loci, a later analysis found differing TCR association rates, with DRB1 most and HLA-C fewest. For TCR beta chains, V- and J-gene trimming was later linked to a missense DCLRE1C variant. Rare TCR sequences dominated, though some public TCRs recurred in many donors.

PCR involved 60 Vbeta and 13 Jbeta primers. Sequencing used immunoSEQ multiplex PCR; TCRdb keeps in-frame clones, though not all of them. The profile shows about 130,000 clones, about three quarters of them singletons. It was healthy bone marrow donors who served as donors. The CDR3 totals 11 residues. In germline, CDR1 is MDHEN, CDR2 SYDVKM. A note on this clone: Its antigen is undetermined.

This receptor was obtained from a woman aged 40 to 50 in good health and CMV-seronegative. The sequencing sample was made of PBMCs. The chain couples TRBV28 to TRBJ2-5; D is undetermined. The DNA end is more similar to TRBJ2-7, so the J call may be wrong. The CDR3 DNA follows: TGTGCCAGCAGTTCTTTATACGAGCAGTACTTC. Protein product: CASSSLYEQYF.